This is a list of T cell receptor beta chains from one sample in a study of shared clonotypes between healthy human individuals. Using immunoSEQ multiplex PCR, the repertoire was profiled, and TCRdb retains in-frame clones only, with some absent. The data contain under 2,500,000 clones, approximately 94% of them singletons. The specimen sequenced was naive CD4+ T cells sorted from blood. The origin of the receptors is a man in his late teens or twenties in good health. Both conserved end residues are part of each CDR3. D genes are given only for firm matches. Only part of the rows carry a size: once, few, many, or a class if the clone is expanded.

>.|TRBV6-5|.|TRBJ1-1
CASSWSVFTEAFF
TGTGCCAGCAGTTGGAGCGTTTTCACTGAAGCTTTCTTT
>.|TRBV4-1|.|TRBJ1-5
CASSQERGQLNQPQHF
TGCGCCAGCAGCCAAGAGCGTGGCCAGCTCAATCAGCCCCAGCATTTT
>.|TRBV9|.|TRBJ1-1
CASSVEEGGVKAFF
TGTGCCAGCAGCGTAGAGGAAGGCGGTGTAAAAGCTTTCTTT
>TRBD2|TRBV4-1|.|TRBJ2-3
CASSQPTSGRPRDTQYF
TGCGCCAGCAGCCAACCGACTAGCGGGAGGCCCCGGGATACGCAGTATTTT
>.|TRBV29-1|.|TRBJ2-2
CSVSRVDTGELFF
TGCAGCGTTTCCAGGGTCGACACCGGGGAGCTGTTTTTT
>.|TRBV28|.|TRBJ1-1
CASSLYGTAWFTEAFF
TGTGCCAGCAGTTTATACGGGACCGCGTGGTTTACTGAAGCTTTCTTT
>.|TRBV4-1|.|TRBJ2-6
CASSPLPGANVLTF
TGCGCCAGCAGCCCCCTACCTGGGGCCAACGTCCTGACTTTC
>.|TRBV30|.|TRBJ2-5
CAWRAPGGQETQYF
TGTGCCTGGAGAGCGCCAGGGGGGCAAGAGACCCAGTACTTC
>.|TRBV28|.|TRBJ1-2
CASSLTDTGYGYTF
TGTGCCAGCAGTTTAACGGACACGGGTTATGGCTACACCTTC
>TRBD1|TRBV30|.|TRBJ1-2
CAWEQGGGYTF
TGTGCCTGGGAACAGGGGGGCGGCTACACCTTC
>.|TRBV11-1|.|TRBJ2-7
CASSRRDIPYEQYF
TGTGCCAGCAGCAGAAGAGACATCCCATACGAGCAGTACTTC
>TRBD2|TRBV5-1|.|TRBJ2-7
CASSLGTSGSGEQYF
TGCGCCAGCAGCTTGGGGACTAGCGGGAGCGGCGAGCAGTACTTC
>.|TRBV9|.|TRBJ2-2
CASSAPGQIGGELFF
TGTGCCAGCAGCGCACCGGGACAAATCGGGGGGGAGCTGTTTTTT
>TRBD1|TRBV19|.|TRBJ1-5
CASSYIPGQRVNQPQHF
TGTGCCAGTAGTTACATTCCGGGACAGCGGGTCAATCAGCCCCAGCATTTT
>.|TRBV6-1|.|TRBJ2-7
CASSEGGLGTYEQYF
TGTGCCAGCAGTGAAGGAGGTCTTGGGACATACGAGCAGTACTTC
>.|TRBV27|.|TRBJ1-5
CASSTRQNGNQPQHF
TGTGCCAGCAGTACCCGGCAAAATGGCAATCAGCCCCAGCATTTT
>.|TRBV6-1|.|TRBJ1-2
CASSERGAYGYTF
TGTGCCAGCAGTGAAAGGGGGGCCTATGGCTACACCTTC
>.|TRBV2|.|TRBJ2-7
CASSVVLSYEQYF
TGTGCCAGCAGTGTTGTGCTCTCCTACGAGCAGTACTTC
>.|TRBV5-6|once|TRBJ2-7
CASQVCLGWTSSYEQYF
TGTGCCAGCCAGGTCTGCCTGGGCTGGACCAGCTCCTACGAGCAGTACTTC
>.|TRBV7-3|.|TRBJ2-3
CASSPQWLDTQYF
TGTGCCAGCAGCCCCCAGTGGCTGGATACGCAGTATTTT
>.|TRBV7-2|.|TRBJ1-4
CASSSQGLTNEKLFF
TGTGCCAGCAGCTCACAGGGTCTCACTAATGAAAAACTGTTTTTT
>TRBD1|TRBV5-4|.|TRBJ1-1
CASSLQQGGNTEAFF
TGTGCCAGCAGCTTGCAACAGGGGGGAAACACTGAAGCTTTCTTT
>TRBD1|TRBV11-2|.|TRBJ1-6
CASSLAAGGVSSPLHF
TGTGCCAGCAGCTTAGCGGCAGGGGGGGTCAGTTCACCCCTCCACTTT
>TRBD2|TRBV7-2|.|TRBJ2-1
CASSLVGGGASGNNEQFF
TGTGCCAGCAGCTTAGTCGGGGGAGGGGCTAGCGGTAACAATGAGCAGTTCTTC
>.|TRBV29-1|once|TRBJ1-6
CSVADPGYNSPLHF
TGCAGCGTCGCCGACCCTGGGTATAATTCACCCCTCCACTTT
>.|TRBV6-6|.|TRBJ2-7
CASSYDRSSEQYF
TGTGCCAGCAGTTATGACAGGAGCTCTGAGCAGTACTTC